This T cell receptor beta chain was captured by sequencing in a study of spatial heterogeneity in lung cancer. Across the whole study: Beta-chain sequences consistently outnumbered alpha-chain sequences in detection.

Time point defined: sample taken at primary tumor resection. The input material, whole RNA from tumor, nontumor lung or frozen PBMC, was sequenced unsorted. This CDR3 has 14 residues. This clonotype was detected a few times. A unique molecular identifier was attached to every TCR cDNA molecule. Each CDR3 protein gets one entry after TCRdb re-called the 5' RACE reads with MiXCR. The sample records tens of thousands of distinct CDR3 sequences, 6.5% to 9.5% being singletons. This TCR came from a male donor with early-stage non-small cell lung cancer. The sample here was PBMCs, taken at surgery. The chain has TRBV12-1 and TRBJ2-1; the DNA was not used to check the table's D call, TRBD2. TRBV12-1 is assigned pseudogene status. In DNA form, the CDR3 reads TGTGCCAGCAGCCAAGGGACTAGCGGGAGGGGGCGGTTCTTC. Translated, it gives CASSQGTSGRGRFF.